These 3 T cell receptor beta chains were all obtained from the same sample, sequenced in a study of T cell repertoires in cytomegalovirus infection. Antigens for these TCRs are unknown. TCRdb recomputed calls from the reads with MiXCR, one row per CDR3 protein. The sample has tens of thousands of distinct CDR3 sequences; 20% are singletons. The input for sequencing was CD8+ T cells from cultured PBMCs, taken from culture after CMV antigen stimulation. The source of these receptors is a human donor in good health (CMV status not recorded). Some clones in this sample may be carry-over from other donors' samples.

This chain joins TRBV12-3 or TRBV12-4 and TRBJ1-3; no definite D call. V gave up 7 bases and J gave up 0 bases, with 10 bases separating them. The CDR3 sequence is 14 residues long. Here the CDR3 reads CASTLGSSGNTIYF. CDR3 DNA sequence: TGTGCCAGCACCCTGGGAAGCTCTGGAAACACCATATATTTT.

The J gene is TRBJ2-2, the V gene TRBV12-3 or TRBV12-4; 7 bases line up with TRBD2. This CDR3 region has 20 residues. J lost 5 bases, V lost 5 bases, and 23 bases had no gene match. CDR3 sequence reads: CASSPLQPNSVRRGTGELFF. The CDR3, as DNA: TGTGCCAGCAGTCCCCTCCAACCTAATAGTGTAAGGCGGGGGACCGGGGAGCTGTTTTTT.

This clonotype appeared a few times. The V call is TRBV10-3, the J call TRBJ2-6; no clear D. V lost 10 bases to trimming and J lost 4 bases, with 14 bases between them. Germline CDR1 is ENHRY and CDR2 is SYGVKD. This CDR3 spans 14 amino acids. In DNA form, the CDR3 reads TGTGCCACGTGGACCGGCTCCGGGGCCAACGTCCTGACTTTC. Translating it yields CATWTGSGANVLTF.